Each of the 9 T cell receptor beta chains below was sequenced from the same sample in a study of identical twins. TCRdb reprocessed the 5' RACE reads with MiXCR, giving one entry per CDR3 protein. Of just over 450,000 distinct CDR3 sequences listed, more than 13% are singletons. These data were likewise used in another study, on yellow fever vaccine responses in identical twins.

Sequencing was carried out using CD4+ T cells sorted from blood. The origin of the receptors is a woman aged 18 to 35 in good health.

V and J are TRBV5-5 and TRBJ2-1, with 10 bases identical to TRBD1. This CDR3 has 13 amino acids. Germline assignment: CDR1 SGHKS and CDR2 YYEKEE (reference sequence). V lost 3 bases to trimming and J lost 7 bases; unmatched junction nucleotides: 1. CDR3 in amino acids: CASSWGQGNEQFF. The CDR3 DNA is TGTGCCAGCAGCTGGGGACAGGGGAATGAGCAGTTCTTC.

The V gene is TRBV24-1, the J gene TRBJ1-2, with D perhaps matching TRBD1 (6 bases). V lost 6 bases and J lost 4, with 11 bases in between. Germline lookup yields CDR1 KGHDR and CDR2 SFDVKD. The CDR3 has 13 residues. The CDR3 nucleotides are TGTGCCACCAGTCTAGGGGGAGGCTATGGCTACACCTTC. Its translation: CATSLGGGYGYTF.

The chain links TRBV7-2 to TRBJ2-3; tentatively, D is TRBD2 (5 bases). V was clipped by 5 bases and J by 2 bases, with 14 bases between them. Germline CDR1 reads SGHTA; CDR2 reads FQGNSA. The CDR3 covers 15 residues. The CDR3 DNA sequence: TGTGCCAGCAGCCACCTCCCGGGGTCCACAGATACGCAGTATTTT. It is translated as CASSHLPGSTDTQYF.

This chain links TRBV19 with TRBJ2-7; a possible D gene is TRBD1 (5 bases). CDR1 and CDR2 (germline): LNHDA, SQIVND (reference sequence). The CDR3 extends over 14 amino acids. V lost 3 bases to trimming and J lost 2 bases, with 11 bases between them. CDR3 sequence (DNA): TGTGCCAGTAGTATGGGGCCAGGGCCCTACGAGCAGTACTTC. It specifies CASSMGPGPYEQYF.

CDR3: CASSQEEGSETQYF. The DNA for the CDR3 is TGCGCCAGCAGCCAGGAGGAGGGGAGTGAGACCCAGTACTTC. The chain carries TRBV4-1 and TRBJ2-5; weak D call: TRBD2 (6 bases). CDR1 is MGHRA and CDR2 is YSYEKL in the germline V gene. Trimming stripped 3 bases from V and 5 bases from J, with 13 bases between. The CDR3 is 14 amino acids.

There are a few counts of this clonotype. This chain links TRBV7-6 with TRBJ2-1, with 9 bases aligning to TRBD1. The CDR3 has 15 residues. The germline V gene encodes CDR1 SGHVS and CDR2 FNYEAQ. The J segment lost 7 bases and the V segment lost 3 bases, leaving 7 bases of the junction unmatched. The CDR3 sequence: CASSLSGQGLNEQFF. The DNA for the CDR3 is TGTGCCAGCAGCTTGTCAGGACAGGGGTTAAATGAGCAGTTCTTC.

The chain combines TRBV19 with TRBJ1-5; 8 bases are a match to TRBD1. The CDR3 has 13 residues. CDR1 is LNHDA, CDR2 SQIVND, per germline (reference sequence). V shed 9 bases and J 3 bases; nucleotides not matched to a gene: 4. CDR3 DNA: TGTGCCAGCCGGACAGGGCTCAATCAGCCCCAGCATTTT. Protein: CASRTGLNQPQHF.

Only a few counts were recorded for this clonotype. The V and J genes are TRBV30 and TRBJ2-1, with TRBD1 matching 11 bases. CDR1 is GTSNPN, CDR2 SVGIG, per germline (reference sequence). The V and J ends lost 7 bases and 2 bases, in that order; junction bases with no gene match: 1. The CDR3 loop spans 13 amino acids. The CDR3 DNA reads TGTGCCTTGGGACAGGGGGCCTACAATGAGCAGTTCTTC. Translation: CALGQGAYNEQFF.

The V call is TRBV7-9, the J call TRBJ2-2; D might be TRBD1 or TRBD2, each matching 5 bases. The germline gives CDR1 SEHNR, CDR2 FQNEAQ (reference sequence). This CDR3 is 16 amino acids long. Trimming took off 5 bases at V and 4 bases at J, with 17 bases between the two ends. The CDR3 reads CASSRTGTKLTGELFF. The CDR3 coding sequence is TGTGCCAGCAGCCGCACCGGGACCAAGCTCACCGGGGAGCTGTTTTTT.